This T cell receptor beta chain was found in a study of graft-versus-host responses after intestinal transplantation. Germline-derived CDR1 and CDR2 are WNHNN and SYGVQD (reference sequence). Trimming removed 8 bases at V and 0 bases at J, with 8 bases between. The CDR3 contains 13 residues. Sequencing was performed with immunoSEQ multiplex PCR; in TCRdb, only in-frame clones are kept and a portion is missing. The profile shows tens of thousands of clones, about 93% of them singletons. Findings and caveats of the study: Some GvH clones appeared in ileal mucosa or blood before recipient bone marrow. Early declines in HvG clones that occurred post-transplant were associated with peak circulating GvH clone levels.

In regard to this clone: What it binds is unknown.

This chain uses TRBV10-1 with TRBJ1-5; no reliable D call. Sequencing used PBMCs, obtained around 790 days after a first intestinal transplant, on the day of a second. The receptor was isolated from a human patient who received an intestinal transplant, so some T cells may come from the graft donor. CDR3 sequence: CASCRNSNQPQHF. The CDR3 nucleotides are TGCGCCAGCTGCCGAAATAGCAATCAGCCCCAGCATTTT.